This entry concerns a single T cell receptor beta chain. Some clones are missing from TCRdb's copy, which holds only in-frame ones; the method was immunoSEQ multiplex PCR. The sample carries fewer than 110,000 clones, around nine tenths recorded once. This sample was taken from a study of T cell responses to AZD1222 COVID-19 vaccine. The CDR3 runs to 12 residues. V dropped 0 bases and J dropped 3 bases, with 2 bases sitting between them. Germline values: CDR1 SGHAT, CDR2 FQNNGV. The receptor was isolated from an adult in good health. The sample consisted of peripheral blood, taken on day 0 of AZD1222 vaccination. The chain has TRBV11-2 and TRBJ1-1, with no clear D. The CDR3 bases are TGTGCCAGCAGCTTAGAGGACACTGAAGCTTTCTTT. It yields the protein CASSLEDTEAFF.